A single TCR beta chain is shown here with its context. Its antigen is undetermined. The CDR3 is 14 amino acids. V was pared by 3 bases and J by 2 bases, with 2 bases of the junction left unmatched. The germline CDR1 and CDR2 sequences are LNHDA and SQIVND (reference sequence). These data come from a study of T cell responses to AZD1222 COVID-19 vaccine. Notes on the study in general: Vaccine-associated CD4 TCRs spanned spike, dominant at 160-218 and 743-854.

Using immunoSEQ multiplex PCR, the repertoire was profiled, and TCRdb retains in-frame clones only, with some absent. The profile shows 200,000 or so clones, roughly 93% of them singletons. The V and J genes are TRBV19 and TRBJ2-7; 9 bases map to TRBD2. This TCR was recovered from an adult in good health. The source material was peripheral blood, sampled on day 0 of AZD1222 vaccination. Written as DNA, the CDR3 is TGTGCCAGTAGTATTCAGCGGGGGGCCTACGAGCAGTACTTC. As protein: CASSIQRGAYEQYF.